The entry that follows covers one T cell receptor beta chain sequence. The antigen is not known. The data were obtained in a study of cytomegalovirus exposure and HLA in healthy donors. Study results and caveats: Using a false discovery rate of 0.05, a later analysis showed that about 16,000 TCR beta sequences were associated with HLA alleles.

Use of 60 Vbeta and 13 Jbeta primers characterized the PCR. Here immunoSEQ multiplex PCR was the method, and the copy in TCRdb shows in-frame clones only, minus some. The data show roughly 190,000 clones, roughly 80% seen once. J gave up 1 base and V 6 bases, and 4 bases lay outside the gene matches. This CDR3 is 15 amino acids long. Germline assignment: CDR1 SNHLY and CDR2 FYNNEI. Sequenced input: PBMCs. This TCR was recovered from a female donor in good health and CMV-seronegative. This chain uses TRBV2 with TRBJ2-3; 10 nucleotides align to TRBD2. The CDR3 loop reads CASRTGTSGTDTQYF. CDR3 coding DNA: TGTGCCAGCAGGACCGGGACTAGCGGCACAGATACGCAGTATTTT.